These 19 T cell receptor beta chains came from one sample sequenced in a study of shared clonotypes between healthy human individuals. Assay: immunoSEQ multiplex PCR; the TCRdb copy retains only in-frame clones and omits some. The sample contains more than 400,000 clones, around four fifths of which appear only once. Material: PBMCs. These receptors all come from a middle-aged woman in good health. Some clones in this sample may be carry-over from other donors' samples.

The chain links TRBV7-9 to TRBJ2-1; D perhaps matches TRBD2 (5 bases). Deletions cut 1 base from V and 4 bases from J, with 11 bases between. The V gene's germline CDR1 is SEHNR and CDR2 FQNEAQ (reference sequence). The CDR3 is 15 residues long. In nucleotides, the CDR3 is TGTGCCAGCAGCTTAGTGGGTCCGGGATACAATGAGCAGTTCTTC. Residues: CASSLVGPGYNEQFF.

The rearrangement links TRBV7-2 to TRBJ2-7; D gene uncertain. Germline-derived CDR1 and CDR2 are SGHTA and FQGNSA. The CDR3 spans 14 residues. V was shortened by 6 bases and J by 0 bases, with 12 bases between the two germline ends. CDR3 protein: CASSGNSVSYEQYF. In DNA, the CDR3 is TGTGCCAGCAGTGGGAACAGTGTCTCCTACGAGCAGTACTTC. Combining the CDR3 with reference TRBV7-2 and TRBJ2-7 gives the whole variable domain GAGVSQSPSNKVTEKGKDVELRCDPISGHTALYWYRQSLGQGLEFLIYFQGNSAPDKSGLPSDRFSAERTGGSVSTLTIQRTQQEDSAVYLCASSGNSVSYEQYFGPGTRLTVT.

This clone occurred a few times. This specimen includes other DNA sequences encoding the same CDR3. This rearrangement joins TRBV18 to TRBJ2-1, with TRBD2 matching 8 bases. V lost 2 bases and J lost 7; bases outside the gene matches: 1. This CDR3 region has 13 residues. From germline, CDR1 is KGHSH and CDR2 LQKENI. The CDR3 region has the DNA TGTGCCAGCTCACCATCGGGGGGGAATGAGCAGTTCTTC. This codes for CASSPSGGNEQFF. The whole variable domain, filled in from reference TRBV18 and TRBJ2-1, reads NAGVMQNPRHLVRRRGQEARLRCSPMKGHSHVYWYRQLPEEGLKFMVYLQKENIIDESGMPKERFSAEFPKEGPSILRIQQVVRGDSAAYFCASSPSGGNEQFFGPGTRLTVL.

Details on this clone: This may arise from a read error, as a much more abundant clone is one base away. The V and J genes are TRBV7-2 and TRBJ2-5; 7 nucleotides agree with TRBD2. The CDR3 contains 14 residues. V was pared by 2 bases and J by 1 base, with 1 base of the junction left unmatched. CDR1 SGHTA and CDR2 FQGNSA come from the germline V gene. The CDR3 spells CASSLQRGQETQYF. Here the CDR3 DNA reads TGTGCCAGCAGCTTACAGCGGGGCCAAGAGACCCAGTACTTC.

The chain employs TRBV29-1 and TRBJ2-3; 8 bases align to TRBD2. This CDR3 is built from 16 residues. Trimming took 4 bases from V and 0 from J; bases not matched to a gene: 9. Germline V gives CDR1 SQVTM, CDR2 ANQGSEA. CDR3: CSVVILTSGSTDTQYF. For the CDR3, the DNA is TGCAGCGTTGTAATACTAACTAGCGGAAGCACAGATACGCAGTATTTT.

The chain joins TRBV19 to TRBJ2-3; 9 bases line up with TRBD1. CDR3 length: 14 residues. CDR1 is LNHDA, CDR2 SQIVND, per germline (reference sequence). V was pared by 10 bases and J by 3 bases, with 8 bases of the junction left unmatched. The CDR3 is CATQWGQGTDTQYF. The CDR3 nucleotides read TGTGCCACCCAGTGGGGACAGGGAACAGATACGCAGTATTTT.

The V gene is TRBV4-3, the J gene TRBJ2-1, with 8 bases fitting TRBD2. The CDR3 loop spans 15 amino acids. Germline V gives CDR1 LGHNA, CDR2 YSLEER. Trimming removed 0 bases from V and 12 bases from J; junction bases left unmatched: 10. The CDR3 nucleotides read TGCGCCAGCAGCCAAGATTTCATAGCGGGACGGGTGCAGTTCTTC. This sequence encodes CASSQDFIAGRVQFF.

With regard to this clone: A far bigger clonotype differs at one base, so this is likely a read error. Other DNA sequences in this sample translate to the same CDR3. The CDR3 DNA is TGTGCCAGCAGTTTAGTCGGTTCGAACACTGAAGCTTTCTTT. It yields the protein CASSLVGSNTEAFF. V is TRBV7-8 and J is TRBJ1-1; D remains unclear. This CDR3 is built from 14 residues. Looked up from germline, CDR1 is SGHVS and CDR2 is FQNEAQ.

The rearrangement links TRBV15 to TRBJ2-2; D remains unclear. The germline CDR1 and CDR2 sequences are LNHNV and YYDKDF (reference sequence). CDR3 length: 15 residues. The germline V and J ends were trimmed by 6 bases and 3 bases, with 14 bases remaining between them. The CDR3 region is CATRGPQQYTGELFF. In DNA, the CDR3 is TGTGCCACCAGGGGCCCCCAACAGTACACCGGGGAGCTGTTTTTT.

Comments on this clone: Only one base separates this from a far larger clonotype, so it likely reflects a read error. At the DNA level, this CDR3 is encoded by other sequences in the same sample as well. The J gene is TRBJ1-2, the V gene TRBV7-2; 8 nucleotides match TRBD1. The CDR3 sequence is 15 residues long. The germline CDR1 and CDR2 sequences are SGHTA and FQGNSA. CDR3 loop: CASSLQDRAPYGYTF. The CDR3 DNA reads as TGTGCCAGCAGCCTCCAGGACAGGGCGCCCTATGGTTACACCTTC.

The gene calls are TRBV7-9 and TRBJ2-1; 11 bases are shared with TRBD2. Trimming at V came to 2 bases and at J to 3 bases, leaving 3 bases not matched to a gene. The CDR3 contains 16 residues. Germline lookup yields CDR1 SEHNR and CDR2 FQNEAQ (reference sequence). The CDR3 nucleotides read TGTGCCAGCAGCTTAACCGGGACTAGCGGCTACAATGAGCAGTTCTTC. Amino acid sequence: CASSLTGTSGYNEQFF.

The table lists this clone with many counts. The chain carries TRBV7-9 and TRBJ1-1, with D hard to call. CDR1 is SEHNR, CDR2 FQNEAQ, per germline (reference sequence). The CDR3 is 13 residues long. V dropped 3 bases and J dropped 2 bases, with 7 bases sitting between them. The CDR3 here is CASSFQRNTEAFF. In DNA form, the CDR3 reads TGTGCCAGCAGCTTCCAGAGAAACACTGAAGCTTTCTTT.

The CDR3 loop reads CAIRYSGYEQYF. The CDR3 coding sequence is TGTGCCATCAGATATTCCGGTTACGAGCAGTACTTC. The chain links TRBV10-3 to TRBJ2-7, with D hard to call. From germline, CDR1 is ENHRY and CDR2 SYGVKD. V lost 6 bases to trimming and J lost 4 bases, with 10 bases between them. The CDR3 consists of 12 residues.

The rearrangement uses TRBV11-1 and TRBJ2-2, with D possibly TRBD1 on 6 matching bases. Germline loops: CDR1 SGHAT, CDR2 FQDESV (reference sequence). CDR3 length: 14 residues. V was pared by 4 bases and J by 7 bases, with 13 bases between. The CDR3 nucleotides are TGTGCCAGCAGCTCACAGGGATCGAGCGGGGAGCTGTTTTTT. Translation gives CASSSQGSSGELFF. The whole variable domain, remainder taken from reference TRBV11-1 and TRBJ2-2, is EAEVAQSPRYKITEKSQAVAFWCDPISGHATLYWYRQILGQGPELLVQFQDESVVDDSQLPKDRFSAERLKGVDSTLKIQPAELGDSAMYLCASSSQGSSGELFFGEGSRLTVL.

V usage is TRBV7-9 and J usage is TRBJ2-7, with TRBD1 matching over 9 bases. CDR1 SEHNR and CDR2 FQNEAQ come from the germline V gene (reference sequence). After removal of 2 bases from V and 0 bases from J, the junction contained 8 bases not matched to a gene. This CDR3 has 17 residues. The CDR3 spells CASSLPPGQGSSYEQYF. The CDR3 nucleotides read TGTGCCAGCAGCTTACCGCCGGGACAGGGATCCTCCTACGAGCAGTACTTC.

The V and J genes are TRBV6-1 and TRBJ2-7, with 12 bases fitting TRBD2. The CDR3 runs to 14 residues. Per germline, CDR1 MNHNS and CDR2 SASEGT. V trimming: 8 bases; J trimming: 2 bases; junction bases outside the gene matches: 4. CDR3 DNA: TGTGCCAGCGGAGGACTAGCGGGACCCTACGAGCAGTACTTC. Its protein product is CASGGLAGPYEQYF.

The chain joins TRBV2 to TRBJ2-3; no firm D call. Trimming shortened V by 5 bases and J by 4 bases, and 10 bases separated the two germline ends. Germline CDR1 is SNHLY and CDR2 is FYNNEI. This CDR3 has 13 amino acids. The CDR3 sequence is CASSYSTADTQYF. CDR3 in DNA: TGTGCCAGCAGTTACTCGACGGCAGATACGCAGTATTTT.

The chain couples TRBV7-6 to TRBJ2-6; 8 bases line up with TRBD2. The V segment lost 1 base and the J segment 0 bases; nucleotides outside the gene matches: 8. The CDR3 is 19 residues long. Germline-derived CDR1 and CDR2 are SGHVS and FNYEAQ. In DNA form, the CDR3 reads TGTGCCAGCAGCTTAGATCCAGCGGGAGCGACCTCTGGGGCCAACGTCCTGACTTTC. This translates into CASSLDPAGATSGANVLTF.

The gene calls are TRBV28 and TRBJ1-5, with 8 bases lining up with TRBD1. The CDR3 consists of 14 residues. Germline CDR1 reads MDHEN; CDR2 reads SYDVKM. The J segment lost 7 bases and the V segment lost 6 bases, leaving 8 bases of the junction unmatched. In DNA, the CDR3 is TGTGCCAGCAGCCAGACAGGGGTAGGCCAGCCCCAGCATTTT. It translates to CASSQTGVGQPQHF.